Listed below are T cell receptor beta chains from one sample, sequenced in a study of neoadjuvant nivolumab and ipilimumab in lung cancer. TCRdb's copy holds only in-frame clones and misses some; the assay was immunoSEQ multiplex PCR. This table holds 10,000 to 15,000 clones, roughly 70% found once. The material sequenced was peripheral blood, taken after neoadjuvant nivolumab, alone or with ipilimumab, at or shortly before surgery. Receptors were obtained from an adult with non-small cell lung cancer. CDR3s leave out the opening cysteine and the closing phenylalanine or tryptophan. Each record gives: CDR3 length, V gene, CDR3 protein.

11 | TRBV7-3 | ASSPQDTGELF
12 | TRBV7-2 | ASSRWTSVYEQY
16 | TRBV4-1 | ASSQEERRTGTGNGYT
11 | TRBV7-2 | ASSPRQGAGYT
14 | TRBV28 | ASSPGLAATRGEQF
9 | TRBV7-2 | ASRQFDEQY
14 | TRBV18 | ASSAEQGSLQETQY
17 | TRBV6-1 | ASSEIKTSGRSRGNEQF
12 | TRBV7-6 | ASSATGRSEKLF
15 | TRBV7-6 | ASSPKGGTSVTGELF
13 | TRBV5-1 | ASSEASGPYNEQF
10 | TRBV18 | ASSPPGGEQY
11 | TRBV29-1 | SVRRDRNTEAF
11 | TRBV5-4 | ASSLWGVQPQH
10 | TRBV11-3 | ASSLPGYEQY
15 | TRBV5-1 | ASSLAQIVGGLETQY
10 | TRBV7-9 | ASSLDYGTQY
12 | TRBV29-1 | SVEAGGFNTEAF
12 | TRBV5-1 | ASSFQGMSDIQY
12 | TRBV18 | ASSPDLAGREQY
9 | TRBV30 | AWRTGNEQF
12 | TRBV6-6 | ASRVQGAGEKLF
13 | TRBV6-6 | ASSSLPPSNQPQH
10 | TRBV5-1 | ASSLEGEREF
12 | TRBV7-2 | ASSFGKGTDTQY
14 | TRBV4-1 | ASSLWGTGADTEAF
13 | TRBV4-2 | ASSQGSGRVDTQY
13 | TRBV18 | ASSPQRLSSYEQY
12 | TRBV5-5 | ASSLGDRVGEQY
6 | TRBV5-1 | ATLLEY
13 | TRBV18 | ASSQSRTENYGYT
10 | TRBV25-1 | ASSAPRNEQF
13 | TRBV30 | AVELAELAKNIQY
13 | TRBV5-1 | ASSPLAGGAGELF
12 | TRBV11-3 | ASSLSGGGDTQY
11 | TRBV6-1 | ASSERGLLTQY
11 | TRBV5-1 | ASAPGVAETQY
14 | TRBV9 | ASSVEDRGWDYGYT
11 | TRBV30 | AWSLYMNTEAF
10 | TRBV30 | AWSVIGWEQY
13 | TRBV11-3 | ASSHGGAGYYEQY
12 | TRBV7-3 | ASRGTSGNYEQF
9 | TRBV7-9 | ASSSQETQY